One and the same sample provided the 10 T cell receptor beta chains below, sequenced in a study of CD8 T cells in Susac syndrome. RNA in amounts of roughly 0.5 to 1 ug was reverse transcribed with random hexamers. MiXCR, run by TCRdb on the immunoSEQ multiplex PCR reads, gives a single entry per CDR3 protein. The sample holds 95,000 to 150,000 distinct CDR3 sequences; roughly 94% are singletons and the top ten take 0.28%. Sequencing used CD8+ T cells from PBMCs. These TCRs come from a human donor with Susac syndrome.

This chain joins TRBV15 and TRBJ2-1; TRBD1 is a possible D gene (6 bases). Germline CDR1 is LNHNV and CDR2 is YYDKDF (reference sequence). Trimming removed 5 bases from V and 6 bases from J, with 11 bases in between. This CDR3 is 13 amino acids long. CDR3 protein: CATSWRTANEQFF. CDR3 sequence (DNA): TGTGCCACCAGCTGGAGGACAGCCAATGAGCAGTTCTTC.

The gene calls are TRBV24-1 and TRBJ2-5; no reliable D call. The germline gives CDR1 KGHDR, CDR2 SFDVKD. The CDR3 runs to 14 residues. V was cut by 4 bases and J by 3 bases, with 11 bases left in between. This chain's CDR3 is CATSEAGSEETQYF. CDR3 sequence (DNA): TGTGCCACCAGTGAGGCAGGTAGTGAAGAGACCCAGTACTTC.

V is TRBV9 and J is TRBJ2-3; 11 bases map to TRBD2. J was trimmed by 6 bases and V by 0 bases; bases with no gene match: 3. CDR3 length: 15 residues. The germline V gene encodes CDR1 SGDLS and CDR2 YYNGEE. The CDR3 DNA follows: TGTGCCAGCAGCGTAGTGACTAGCGGGGAGGATACGCAGTATTTT. It is translated as CASSVVTSGEDTQYF.

V gene TRBV4-1 combines with J gene TRBJ2-2, with a tentative D call TRBD2 (5 bases). Germline V gene data show CDR1 as MGHRA and CDR2 as YSYEKL. The V end was cut by 4 bases, the J end by 1 base, with 10 bases between. CDR3 length: 15 residues. The CDR3 DNA reads as TGCGCCAGCAGCCTCCTGAGGGAGAACACCGGGGAGCTGTTTTTT. Translated, it gives CASSLLRENTGELFF.

A single count supports this clonotype. This chain links TRBV12-3 or TRBV12-4 with TRBJ2-1, with TRBD2 matching 10 bases. The CDR3 is 17 amino acids. J was trimmed by 5 bases and V by 4 bases; bases with no gene match: 11. The chain's CDR3 is CASSSFSAGGVNNEQFF. In DNA form, the CDR3 reads TGTGCCAGCAGTTCCTTCTCAGCGGGGGGGGTCAACAATGAGCAGTTCTTC.

The chain joins TRBV7-9 to TRBJ1-2; tentative D call: TRBD1 (5 bases). The CDR3 consists of 14 residues. Trimming removed 1 base at V and 5 bases at J, with 11 bases between. Germline CDR1 SEHNR, CDR2 FQNEAQ (reference sequence). The chain's CDR3 is CASSLGTGFYGYTF. CDR3 sequence (DNA): TGTGCCAGCAGCTTAGGTACAGGATTTTATGGCTACACCTTC.

The chain is built from TRBV7-9 and TRBJ2-7, with D maybe TRBD2 (8 bases). This CDR3 spans 14 amino acids. Trimming took 5 bases from V and 5 from J, leaving 16 bases between them. Germline loops: CDR1 SEHNR, CDR2 FQNEAQ (reference sequence). The CDR3 DNA follows: TGTGCCAGCAGCCCCCGGGAGGGGGCCGACGAGCAGTACTTC. This encodes CASSPREGADEQYF.

V is TRBV6-2 or TRBV6-3 and J is TRBJ2-7; D gene unclear. The CDR3 loop spans 13 amino acids. The V gene lost 6 bases and the J gene lost 0 bases, with 9 bases spanning the gap. The germline V gene has CDR1 MNHEY and CDR2 SVGEGT. CDR3 amino acids: CASRDVPSYEQYF. CDR3 bases: TGTGCCAGCAGGGACGTTCCCTCCTACGAGCAGTACTTC.

The chain has TRBV4-1 and TRBJ2-7; perhaps TRBD1 as D (5 bases). Trimming stripped 1 base from V and 1 base from J, with 17 bases between. Germline CDR1 reads MGHRA; CDR2 reads YSYEKL. The CDR3 runs to 17 residues. CDR3 loop: CASSQVKGAQGSYEQYF. Here the CDR3 DNA reads TGCGCCAGCAGCCAAGTGAAAGGGGCCCAAGGGTCCTACGAGCAGTACTTC.

The rearrangement uses TRBV6-5 and TRBJ1-4; D might be TRBD1 (5 bases). This CDR3 spans 13 amino acids. Trimming took off 8 bases at V and 8 bases at J, with 15 bases between the two ends. CDR1 is MNHEY and CDR2 is SVGAGI in the germline V gene. CDR3 residues: CASGGGSGEKLFF. Here the CDR3 DNA reads TGTGCCAGCGGGGGTGGGAGTGGAGAAAAACTGTTTTTT.